These T cell receptor beta chains were read from a single sample in a study of shared T cell receptors in the human thymus. The repertoire was sequenced with immunoSEQ multiplex PCR; TCRdb's copy has only in-frame clones and lacks some. The sample records 700,000 to 750,000 clones, 80% to 90% being singletons. These data were also filed under a second study, of human thymus T cells.

Source material: thymocytes. Every receptor here comes from a girl less than two years old with a congenital heart defect. Each CDR3 is given without its conserved first and last residue. A D gene is named only where the DNA matches it firmly. Some rows mark clone size as missing; the rest say once, few, many or name a class of expanded clone.

cdr3_aa | v_call | clone_size | d_call | j_call
ASSGLRAGVSYEQY | TRBV6-1 | NA | TRBD2 | TRBJ2-7
ASSPPRQGGGYT | TRBV5-1 | NA | NA | TRBJ1-2
ASSPPPGLPNYGYT | TRBV5-6 | NA | NA | TRBJ1-2
ASSIARAVREEAF | TRBV19 | NA | NA | TRBJ1-1
ASSLAPTDRAYGYT | TRBV5-1 | few | TRBD1 | TRBJ1-2
ASTPPPGDRPSYEQY | TRBV6-7 | NA | TRBD1 | TRBJ2-7
ASSPDNRAYRMNTEAF | TRBV7-9 | once | NA | TRBJ1-1
AWSSEFCGASSYNEQF | TRBV30 | NA | NA | TRBJ2-1
SQRGGNGQF | TRBV29-1 | NA | TRBD2 | TRBJ2-1
ASSAPGRGWYEQY | TRBV2 | NA | NA | TRBJ2-7
ASSVVASGDYEQY | TRBV2 | NA | TRBD2 | TRBJ2-7